These T cell receptor beta chains were read from a single sample in a study of shared clonotypes between healthy human individuals. Sequenced by immunoSEQ multiplex PCR; TCRdb stores in-frame clones only, minus some. The sample shows over a million clones, approximately 97% of them seen only once. The sample was naive CD4+ T cells sorted from blood. All receptors come from a man aged 25 to 40 in good health. CDR3s include the opening cysteine and the closing phenylalanine or tryptophan. The D gene is left open where the match is weak. The listing skips clone size in some rows; elsewhere it reads once, few, many or a size class.

TRBV9	-	TRBJ1-1	-	TGTGCCAGCAGCTTTACTGGCGGGGGGCGGAACACTGAAGCTTTCTTT	CASSFTGGGRNTEAFF
TRBV27	TRBD1	TRBJ1-1	-	TGTGCCAGCATCGGGGGGACAGGGGACACTGAAGCTTTCTTT	CASIGGTGDTEAFF
TRBV30	-	TRBJ1-5	-	TGTGCCTGGAAACTCTCCATCGTGTATAGCAATCAGCCCCAGCATTTT	CAWKLSIVYSNQPQHF
TRBV28	-	TRBJ2-3	-	TGTGCCAGCAGTTTGGTGGGCGCGACAGATACGCAGTATTTT	CASSLVGATDTQYF
TRBV9	-	TRBJ2-5	few	TGTGCCAGCAGCATAAGACCTTCACAAGAGACCCAGTACTTC	CASSIRPSQETQYF
TRBV28	-	TRBJ1-2	-	TGTGCCAGCAGACTACAGGGAAACGCGGCGTTGGGAGGCTACACCTTC	CASRLQGNAALGGYTF
TRBV5-1	-	TRBJ2-1	-	TGCGCCAGCAGCCCCGGGACACCCAATGAGCAGTTCTTC	CASSPGTPNEQFF
TRBV15	-	TRBJ2-2	-	TGTGCCACCAGCAGATCATCTAGCGAGAACACCGGGGAGCTGTTTTTT	CATSRSSSENTGELFF
TRBV29-1	-	TRBJ1-3	-	TGCAGCGTGGGCAAGGACGATGAGGGAAACACCATATATTTT	CSVGKDDEGNTIYF
TRBV6-6	-	TRBJ1-2	once	TGTGCCAGCATCCGCCGGGTGGCGGCCCCATATGGCTACACCTTC	CASIRRVAAPYGYTF
TRBV5-1	-	TRBJ2-2	-	TGCGCCAGCAAGCCCGGCCCCGCGAACACCGGGGAGCTGTTTTTT	CASKPGPANTGELFF
TRBV5-1	-	TRBJ2-3	-	TGCGCCAGCAGCTGGGTGGGCAGCTTCACAGATACGCAGTATTTT	CASSWVGSFTDTQYF
TRBV5-4	-	TRBJ2-7	-	TGTGCCAGCAGCGGAGGCCCCTACGAGCAGTACTTC	CASSGGPYEQYF
TRBV7-3	-	TRBJ2-1	-	TGTGCCAGCAGCTTATTGGCCGACCCCTCCTACAATGAGCAGTTCTTC	CASSLLADPSYNEQFF
TRBV28	TRBD1	TRBJ1-3	-	TGTGCCTGCCGGGGACAGGGTTCTTCTGGAAACACCATATATTTT	CACRGQGSSGNTIYF
TRBV5-4	-	TRBJ2-5	-	TGTGCCAGCAGCTCCCAGGGCACGGTCCAAGAGACCCAGTACTTC	CASSSQGTVQETQYF
TRBV9	TRBD2	TRBJ2-2	-	TGTGCCAGCAGCCCAGTAGCGGGATGGAGTTGGAAAAACACCGGGGAGCTGTTTTTT	CASSPVAGWSWKNTGELFF
TRBV5-8	-	TRBJ2-2	-	TGTGCCAGCAGCTTCTACAGGAACACCGGGGAGCTGTTTTTT	CASSFYRNTGELFF
TRBV5-6	TRBD1	TRBJ2-7	-	TGTGCCAGCAGCTTGTTCGGGACAGGGTCCACCTCCTACGAGCAGTACTTC	CASSLFGTGSTSYEQYF
TRBV30	-	TRBJ2-7	-	TGTGCCTGGAGTGTAACCACCTACGAGCAGTACTTC	CAWSVTTYEQYF
TRBV18	-	TRBJ1-2	-	TGTGCCAGCTCACCAGGCACCTTCTATGGCTACACCTTC	CASSPGTFYGYTF
TRBV5-1	-	TRBJ2-7	-	TGCGCCAGCAGCTTACGGGGGGCGGCCGAGCAGTACTTC	CASSLRGAAEQYF
TRBV10-1	-	TRBJ2-2	-	TGCGCCAGCACGAGTGGAGGTGCGAACACCGGGGAGCTGTTTTTT	CASTSGGANTGELFF
TRBV7-8	-	TRBJ2-7	-	TGTGCCAGCAGCTTAGTAGACAGGACCTACGAGCAGTACTTC	CASSLVDRTYEQYF
TRBV11-2	-	TRBJ2-7	-	TGTGCCAGCAGCTTAACGGCTAGCTCGTCCTACGAGCAGTACTTC	CASSLTASSSYEQYF
TRBV10-3	TRBD1	TRBJ1-5	-	TGTGCCACCCTGGACAGGCTCAATCAGCCCCAGCATTTT	CATLDRLNQPQHF
TRBV20-1	-	TRBJ2-3	-	TGCAGTGCCCCAAGCACAGATACGCAGTATTTT	CSAPSTDTQYF
TRBV10-3	-	TRBJ1-5	-	TGTGCCATCAGTGAGTCGTCCGAGCCCCAGCATTTT	CAISESSEPQHF
TRBV19	TRBD1	TRBJ2-7	-	TGTGCCAGTAGTAGACAGGGGGACACCTACGAGCAGTACTTC	CASSRQGDTYEQYF
TRBV5-4	TRBD1	TRBJ1-2	-	TGTGCCAGCAGCTTGGCCCTGGGACAGGTCTTTGGCTACACCTTC	CASSLALGQVFGYTF
TRBV4-3	-	TRBJ1-5	-	TGCGCCAGCAGCCAAGATCACGGAATCAATCAGCCCCAGCATTTT	CASSQDHGINQPQHF
TRBV19	-	TRBJ2-2	once	TGTGCCAGTAGTCCCACCCCAGCCACAGGGCATCCGAACACCGGGGAGCTGTTTTTT	CASSPTPATGHPNTGELFF
TRBV7-8	TRBD2	TRBJ2-4	-	TGTGCCAGCAGCTTAGATTGGCGCGGGAGCAAAAACATTCAGTACTTC	CASSLDWRGSKNIQYF
TRBV28	-	TRBJ2-5	-	TGTGCCAGCAGTCAAACAGCGATCCAAGAGACCCAGTACTTC	CASSQTAIQETQYF
TRBV5-1	TRBD1	TRBJ2-7	-	TGCGCCAGCAGCTTGGCCCAGGGGGCCTCCTACGAGCAGTACTTC	CASSLAQGASYEQYF
TRBV5-8	-	TRBJ2-2	-	TGTGCCAGCAGCTTGATGGGGGGATCCACCGGGGAGCTGTTTTTT	CASSLMGGSTGELFF
TRBV11-2	-	TRBJ2-1	-	TGTGCCAGCAGCCCTGATACCTTTGCCTACAATGAGCAGTTCTTC	CASSPDTFAYNEQFF
TRBV10-2	-	TRBJ1-1	-	TGCGCCAGCAATGCGGGGGTTATGAACACTGAAGCTTTCTTT	CASNAGVMNTEAFF
TRBV7-3	-	TRBJ2-7	-	TGTGCCAGCAGCTTAAGTGGGACCTCCTACGAGCAGTACTTC	CASSLSGTSYEQYF
TRBV10-1	-	TRBJ2-6	-	TGCGCCAGCAGTAGGGCTACCGCACAAAGTCGGGCCAACGTCCTGACTTTC	CASSRATAQSRANVLTF
TRBV6-6	-	TRBJ1-5	-	TGTGCCAGCAGTCCCATCGGGGATAGCAATCAGCCCCAGCATTTT	CASSPIGDSNQPQHF
TRBV18	TRBD2	TRBJ2-7	once	TGTGCCAGCTCCGGACTAGCGGAGAGCTACGAGCAGTACTTC	CASSGLAESYEQYF
TRBV21-1	-	TRBJ2-7	-	TGTGCCAGCGGGGGGAGGGCCCCCTACGAGCAGTACTTC	CASGGRAPYEQYF
TRBV30	TRBD1	TRBJ2-2	-	TGTGCCTGGTCCCCGGAAGGAGACAGGGTCGGCACCGGGGAGCTGTTTTTT	CAWSPEGDRVGTGELFF
TRBV4-1	-	TRBJ2-2	-	TGCGCCAGCAGCCAGGGGCGGGGGAACACCGGGGAGCTGTTTTTT	CASSQGRGNTGELFF
TRBV28	TRBD1	TRBJ1-2	-	TGTGCCAGCCGTCCGCGACAGGGGGCCGGCTATGGCTACACCTTC	CASRPRQGAGYGYTF
TRBV25-1	-	TRBJ2-7	-	TGTGCCAGCAGAGGGGGGTACGAGCAGTACTTC	CASRGGYEQYF
TRBV29-1	TRBD2	TRBJ2-1	-	TGCAGCGTTCAGCGGGAGCACCCGAAGATCTACAATGAGCAGTTCTTC	CSVQREHPKIYNEQFF
TRBV27	TRBD1	TRBJ2-1	-	TGTGCCAGCACCCTACAGGGGGCAACCTACAATGAGCAGTTCTTC	CASTLQGATYNEQFF
TRBV28	TRBD1	TRBJ1-2	-	TGTGCCAGCAGTCCAGACAGGGTAGACCTCTATGGCTACACCTTC	CASSPDRVDLYGYTF
TRBV7-8	TRBD1	TRBJ1-5	-	TGTGCCAGCAGCTTAGCTTCCAGGACAGGGACTTTGGCTCAGCCCCAGCATTTT	CASSLASRTGTLAQPQHF
TRBV11-2	-	TRBJ2-2	-	TGTGCCAGCAGCACCCCTAGAAGGGCCGGGGAGCTGTTTTTT	CASSTPRRAGELFF
TRBV19	-	TRBJ1-5	-	TGTGCCAGTAGTCTGAAGAATCAGCCCCAGCATTTT	CASSLKNQPQHF
TRBV19	-	TRBJ2-1	-	TGTGCCAGTAGTACGGCGGGAGCACAGGGCGAGCAGTTCTTC	CASSTAGAQGEQFF
TRBV5-6	-	TRBJ2-7	-	TGTGCCAGCAGCCGAACAGTAGGGAGAGACGAGCAGTACTTC	CASSRTVGRDEQYF
TRBV9	TRBD2	TRBJ2-1	-	TGTGCCAGCAGCCCCAGGCTAGCGGGAGGGCCGGGGCATGAGCAGTTCTTC	CASSPRLAGGPGHEQFF
TRBV6-6	-	TRBJ2-3	-	TGTGCCAGCAGTTACAGGGGGTCTAGCACAGATACGCAGTATTTT	CASSYRGSSTDTQYF
TRBV5-5	-	TRBJ1-4	-	TGTGCCAGCAGCTTAAAAGGGGAAAAACTGTTTTTT	CASSLKGEKLFF
TRBV27	TRBD2	TRBJ2-7	-	TGTGCCAGCAGTTTCTCTAGCGGGAGTGTTCTCTCCTACGAGCAGTACTTC	CASSFSSGSVLSYEQYF